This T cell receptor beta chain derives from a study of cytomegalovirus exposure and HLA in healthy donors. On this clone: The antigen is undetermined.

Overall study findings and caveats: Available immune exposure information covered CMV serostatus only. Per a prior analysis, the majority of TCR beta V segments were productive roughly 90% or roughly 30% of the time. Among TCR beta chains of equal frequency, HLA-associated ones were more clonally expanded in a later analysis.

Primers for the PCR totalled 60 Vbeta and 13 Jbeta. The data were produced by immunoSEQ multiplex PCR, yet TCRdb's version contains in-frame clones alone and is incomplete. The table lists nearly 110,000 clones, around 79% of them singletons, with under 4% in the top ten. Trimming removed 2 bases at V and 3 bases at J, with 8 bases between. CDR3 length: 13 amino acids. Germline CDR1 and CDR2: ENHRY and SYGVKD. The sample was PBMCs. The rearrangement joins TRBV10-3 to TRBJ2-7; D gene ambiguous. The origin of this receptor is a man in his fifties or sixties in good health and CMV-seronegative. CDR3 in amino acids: CAISETSGYEQYV. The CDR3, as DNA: TGTGCCATCAGTGAGACCTCAGGCTACGAGCAGTACGTC.